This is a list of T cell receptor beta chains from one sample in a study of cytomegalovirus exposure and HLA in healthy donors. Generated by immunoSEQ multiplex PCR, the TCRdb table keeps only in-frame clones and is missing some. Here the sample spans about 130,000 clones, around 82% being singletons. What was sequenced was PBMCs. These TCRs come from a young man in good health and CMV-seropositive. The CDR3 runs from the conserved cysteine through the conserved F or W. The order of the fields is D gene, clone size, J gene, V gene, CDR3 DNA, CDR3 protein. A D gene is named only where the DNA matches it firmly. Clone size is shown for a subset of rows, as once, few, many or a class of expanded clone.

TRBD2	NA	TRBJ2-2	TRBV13	TGTGCCAGCAGCTTAGAGGGACTATTAACCGGGGAGCTGTTTTTT	CASSLEGLLTGELFF
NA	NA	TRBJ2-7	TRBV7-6	TGTGCCAGCAGCTTAGGGCCCCTATCGACAGGCCTGAGCTCCTACGAGCAGTACTTC	CASSLGPLSTGLSSYEQYF
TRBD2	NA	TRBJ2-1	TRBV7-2	TGTGCCAGCAGCGTCCTCCCTGGGACTAGATTTTATGAGCAGTTCTTC	CASSVLPGTRFYEQFF
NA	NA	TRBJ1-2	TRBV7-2	TGTGCCAGCAGCCAAAGGAGAGACAGGAATTATGGCTACACCTTC	CASSQRRDRNYGYTF
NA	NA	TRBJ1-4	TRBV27	TGTGCCAGTGGGGACACCCCGGATGAAAAACTGTTTTTT	CASGDTPDEKLFF
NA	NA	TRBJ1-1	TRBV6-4	TGTGCCAGCAGTCGAGTTAGGGGCGCTGAAGCTTTCTTT	CASSRVRGAEAFF
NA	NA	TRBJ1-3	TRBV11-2	TGTGCCAGCAGCTTAGTTTATGGCAGCTCTGGAAACACCATATATTTT	CASSLVYGSSGNTIYF
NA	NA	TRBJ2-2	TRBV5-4	TGTGCCAGCAGCTTAGGTCGAGGAACCGGGGAGCTGTTTTTT	CASSLGRGTGELFF
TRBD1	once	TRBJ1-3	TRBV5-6	TGTGCCAGCAGCACAGGGGTAAACACCATATATTTT	CASSTGVNTIYF
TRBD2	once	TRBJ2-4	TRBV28	TGTGCCATATCGGGAGGGCCAGCCAAAAACATTCAGTACTTC	CAISGGPAKNIQYF
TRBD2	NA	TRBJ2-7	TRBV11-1	TGTGCCAGCAGCGCCCCCGGGACTAGCGGCTTCTACGAGCAGTACTTC	CASSAPGTSGFYEQYF
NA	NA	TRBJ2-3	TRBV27	TGTGCCAGCAGTTTAACCGGGGGAGACACAGATACGCAGTATTTT	CASSLTGGDTDTQYF
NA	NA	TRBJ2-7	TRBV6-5	TGTGCCAGCAGTTCTGGACTCGCCGACTACGAGCAGTACTTC	CASSSGLADYEQYF
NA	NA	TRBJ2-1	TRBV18	TGTGCCAGCTCGCTTCGAGCTGGAGAGGGTGGGCATGAGCAGTTCTTC	CASSLRAGEGGHEQFF
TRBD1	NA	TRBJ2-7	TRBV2	TGTGCCAGCAGTGAAGGGGGGGGACAGGGTCGGAACGAGCAGTACTTC	CASSEGGGQGRNEQYF
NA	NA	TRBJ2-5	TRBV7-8	TGTGCCAGCAGCCTCAACTCCGGGCAAGAGACCCAGTACTTC	CASSLNSGQETQYF
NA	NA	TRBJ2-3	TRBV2	TGTGCCAGCAGTGAGGGTGGCGGAACAGATACGCAGTATTTT	CASSEGGGTDTQYF
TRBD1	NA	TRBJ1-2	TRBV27	TGTGCCAGCAGTTTCCGACAGGGCTATGGCTACACCTTC	CASSFRQGYGYTF
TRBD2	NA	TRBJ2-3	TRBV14	TGTGCCAGCAGCCAAGTCTCCCCAGCGGGAGGGGTAGATACGCAGTATTTT	CASSQVSPAGGVDTQYF
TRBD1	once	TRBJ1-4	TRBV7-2	TGTGCCAGCAGCTGGGACAGGCAGGCTAATGAAAAACTGTTTTTT	CASSWDRQANEKLFF
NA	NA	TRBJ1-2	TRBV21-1	TGTGCCAGCAGTTTCCCAGCCGCCGGGACAGGGATCTATGGCTACACCTTC	CASSFPAAGTGIYGYTF
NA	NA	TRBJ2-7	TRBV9	TGTGCCAGCAGCCCCGGACTCAGCTCCTACGAGCAGTACTTC	CASSPGLSSYEQYF
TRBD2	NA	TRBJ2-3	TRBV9	TGTGCCAGCAGCGGCCTAGCGGGAGGGTCGGCAGATACGCAGTATTTT	CASSGLAGGSADTQYF
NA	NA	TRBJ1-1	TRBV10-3	TGTGCCATCAACGGAGGCGGAAAAGTCTCTGAAGCTTTCTTT	CAINGGGKVSEAFF
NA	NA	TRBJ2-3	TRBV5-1	TGCGCCAGCAGCTTGGATACAGGGCAATTTAACACAGATACGCAGTATTTT	CASSLDTGQFNTDTQYF
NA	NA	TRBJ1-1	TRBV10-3	TGTGCCACCGACCCCGGGGTAGGGACTGAAGCTTTCTTT	CATDPGVGTEAFF
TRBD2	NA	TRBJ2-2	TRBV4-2	TGTGCCAGCAGACGGACTAGCGGGAGAATGACCGGGGAGCTGTTTTTT	CASRRTSGRMTGELFF
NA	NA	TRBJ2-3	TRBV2	TGTGCCGGGGGCCTGTCGGATACGCAGTATTTT	CAGGLSDTQYF
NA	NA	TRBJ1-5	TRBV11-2	TGTGCCAGCAGCTTGACTCACAATAGCAATCAGCCCCAGCATTTT	CASSLTHNSNQPQHF
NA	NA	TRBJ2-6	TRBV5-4	TGTGCCAGCAGCTTGGCTGTGTCCAGCTCTGGGGCCAACGTCCTGACTTTC	CASSLAVSSSGANVLTF
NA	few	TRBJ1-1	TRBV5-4	TGTGCCAGCAGCTCGGGAGGGGTTTGGGACACTGAAGCTTTCTTT	CASSSGGVWDTEAFF
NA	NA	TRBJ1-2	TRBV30	TGTGCCTGGAGTCGGGGGGGTCAGAACTATGGCTACACCTTC	CAWSRGGQNYGYTF
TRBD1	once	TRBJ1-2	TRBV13	TGTGCCAGCAGCTTACGAGGACAGGGGTCAGCGGGCTACACCTTC	CASSLRGQGSAGYTF
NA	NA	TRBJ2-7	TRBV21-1	TGTGCCAGCAGCAAACCTATTAGCGAGGCGGGGGGAGGAAGGCCCGACTTCTACGAGCAGTACTTC	CASSKPISEAGGGRPDFYEQYF
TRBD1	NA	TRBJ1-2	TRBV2	TGTGCCAGCATCTTCCTTCGGACAGGAGGTATAGGCTACACCTTC	CASIFLRTGGIGYTF
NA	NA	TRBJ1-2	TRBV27	TGTGCCAGCAGTTTAAGAGAATCGGAGGGATATGATGGCTACACCTTC	CASSLRESEGYDGYTF
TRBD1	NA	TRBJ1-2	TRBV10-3	TGTGCCATCAGTGATGACAGGGGGTGGAGGAACCGAGGCTACACCTTC	CAISDDRGWRNRGYTF
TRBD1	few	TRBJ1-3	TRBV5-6	TGTGCCAGCAGCACCCAGGGGGCTGGAAACACCATATATTTT	CASSTQGAGNTIYF
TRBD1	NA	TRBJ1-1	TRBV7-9	TGTGCCAGCAGCTTAAATTCAGGGGGCACTGAAGCTTTCTTT	CASSLNSGGTEAFF
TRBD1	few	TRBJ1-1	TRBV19	TGTGCCAGTAGTCCCTTTACAGGGGGCACTGAAGCTTTCTTT	CASSPFTGGTEAFF
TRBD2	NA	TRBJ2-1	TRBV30	TGTGCCTGGAGGGGACTAGCTCATGAGCAGTTCTTC	CAWRGLAHEQFF
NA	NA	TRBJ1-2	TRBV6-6	TGTGCCAGCAGTTTGCAGGGCGCCGCACGAGGCTACACCTTC	CASSLQGAARGYTF